This T cell receptor beta chain was sequenced in a study of blood T cells in healthy people across ages. General study findings and limits: The unsorted PBMCs prevented any conclusive comparison of naive versus antigen-experienced cells.

In this sample, this clonotype turned up a few times. The antigen is unknown. Sample-barcoded 5' priming and a J-beta primer mix drove a second PCR of roughly 6 to 12 cycles. TCRdb recomputed calls from the 5' RACE reads with MiXCR, one row per CDR3 protein. Of approximately 780,000 distinct CDR3 sequences detected, around 24% appear once; the ten largest clones hold roughly 3.1%. These data were likewise used in another study, on T cells of mothers and their children.

Sample: blood. The clonotype comes from a boy aged 10-17 years in good health.

The CDR3 sequence is CASESKQGAPLGYTF. Written as DNA, the CDR3 is TGTGCCAGCGAGTCCAAACAGGGGGCACCCCTTGGCTACACCTTC. This chain joins TRBV28 and TRBJ1-2; 9 bases match TRBD1. The CDR3 covers 15 residues. The germline V gene encodes CDR1 MDHEN and CDR2 SYDVKM. With V trimmed by 8 bases and J by 7 bases, 14 bases remained unmatched.